One sample yielded the 18 T cell receptor beta chains listed below, sequenced in a study of Graves' ophthalmopathy and Graves' hyperthyroidism. Scientists amplified the TCR beta CDR3 regions from RNA transcripts. First-round RT-PCR with HTBI primers preceded a second-round multiplex PCR. MiXCR, applied by TCRdb to the multiplex PCR reads, yields one record per CDR3 protein. The repertoire holds hundreds of thousands of distinct CDR3 sequences, with over 40% as singletons. The sample was peripheral blood. These receptors were taken from an adult man with Graves' ophthalmopathy.

This clonotype was counted many times. The chain links TRBV12-3 or TRBV12-4 to TRBJ1-1, with D uncertain. There are 14 residues in the CDR3. The V and J ends lost 6 bases and 1 base respectively, with 12 bases between them. The CDR3 here is CASRPPDWNTEAFF. The CDR3 region has the DNA TGTGCCAGCAGACCCCCGGACTGGAACACTGAAGCTTTCTTT.

As regards this clonotype: A read error may be the cause here, since a much bigger clone is one base away. J is TRBJ2-7 and V is TRBV10-3, with 9 bases aligning to TRBD1. Germline assignment: CDR1 ENHRY and CDR2 SYGVKD. This CDR3 spans 16 amino acids. V gave up 10 bases and J gave up 2 bases; unmatched junction bases: 15. CDR3 sequence (DNA): TGTGCCAGCAGCCCCTCCGGGACAGGGCATACCTACGAGCAGTACTTC. Amino acid sequence: CASSPSGTGHTYEQYF.

The V gene is TRBV25-1, the J gene TRBJ1-1; D uncertain. V lost 8 bases and J lost 3, with 10 bases in between. CDR1 and CDR2 (germline): MGHDK, SYGVNS. The CDR3 is 12 residues long. The CDR3 reads CASGLLDTEAFF. The CDR3 DNA is TGTGCCAGCGGGTTACTGGACACTGAAGCTTTCTTT.

This clonotype was detected a few times. J is TRBJ1-6 and V is TRBV6-1, with D possibly being TRBD1 (6 bases). Trimming removed 9 bases at V and 2 bases at J, with 11 bases between. Looked up from germline, CDR1 is MNHNS and CDR2 is SASEGT. This CDR3 is 14 amino acids long. The CDR3 loop reads CASQGSPYNSPLHF. In nucleotides, the CDR3 is TGTGCCAGTCAGGGGTCCCCCTATAATTCACCCCTCCACTTT.

This clonotype was found many times. The chain combines TRBV3-1 with TRBJ1-2; D remains ambiguous. CDR3 length equals 11 residues. Germline loops: CDR1 LGHDT, CDR2 YNNKEL (reference sequence). V gave up 1 base and J gave up 7 bases, with 4 bases separating them. The DNA of the CDR3 is TGTGCCAGCAGCCAAGCGGCTGGCTACACCTTC. Translated, it gives CASSQAAGYTF. Complete variable domain (other parts from reference TRBV3-1 and TRBJ1-2): DTAVSQTPKYLVTQMGNDKSIKCEQNLGHDTMYWYKQDSKKFLKIMFSYNNKELIINETVPNRFSPKSPDKAHLNLHINSLELGDSAVYFCASSQAAGYTFGSGTRLTVV.

Of note for this clonotype: Mismatch with germline at one junction end may stem from a read error. V is TRBV5-1 and J is TRBJ2-3; D is perhaps TRBD1 or TRBD2 (5 bases each). This CDR3 spans 16 amino acids. Germline V CDR1 and CDR2: SGHRS, YFSETQ. CDR3 sequence reads: CASSPGTEYSTDTQYF. DNA of the CDR3: TGTGCCAGCAGCCCGGGGACGGAATATAGCACAGATACGCAGTATTTT.

This clonotype was seen at least ten times. The chain carries TRBV7-9 and TRBJ2-7, with D hard to call. Germline V gives CDR1 SEHNR, CDR2 FQNEAQ (reference sequence). This CDR3 has 13 amino acids. V lost 6 bases and J 2 bases, leaving 11 bases between the germline ends. This CDR3 is CASSPPSTYEQYF. In DNA, the CDR3 is TGTGCCAGCAGTCCGCCTTCTACCTACGAGCAGTACTTC.

The V call is TRBV12-3 or TRBV12-4, the J call TRBJ1-3, with D unresolved. The CDR3 is 13 residues long. The V gene lost 4 bases and the J gene lost 2 bases, with 6 bases spanning the gap. The CDR3 sequence is CASSYGPGNTIYF. DNA for the CDR3: TGTGCCAGCAGTTACGGCCCTGGAAACACCATATATTTT.

As for this clonotype: Given a much more abundant clone one base away, this may be a read error. The V gene is TRBV7-9, the J gene TRBJ2-7, with D tentatively TRBD1 or TRBD2 (5 bases each). Germline CDR1 and CDR2: SEHNR and FQNEAQ (reference sequence). The CDR3 loop spans 17 amino acids. In DNA, the CDR3 is TGTGCCGGCAGCCAGAGGGGCGCAGGCCTAATTCCGGGCGAGCAGTACTTC. Protein product: CAGSQRGAGLIPGEQYF.

The chain has TRBV2 and TRBJ1-5; tentative D call: TRBD1 (5 bases). V lost 0 bases, J lost 3 bases, and 21 bases lay in between. This CDR3 has 19 residues. Germline-derived CDR1 and CDR2 are SNHLY and FYNNEI. The CDR3 DNA reads TGTGCCAGCAGTGAAGCGCTTCGGTGGGCAGGGACCCTCAATCAGCCCCAGCATTTT. It translates to CASSEALRWAGTLNQPQHF.

The V and J genes are TRBV25-1 and TRBJ1-1; D is unresolved. The CDR3 extends over 10 amino acids. The V gene lost 2 bases and the J gene lost 9 bases, with 4 bases spanning the gap. Germline V gives CDR1 MGHDK, CDR2 SYGVNS. CDR3 residues: CASSEVKAFF. The CDR3 region has the DNA TGTGCCAGCAGTGAAGTCAAAGCTTTCTTT.

This clonotype was observed a few times. The chain employs TRBV7-9 and TRBJ2-7, with a possible D match to TRBD1 (6 bases). From germline, CDR1 is SEHNR and CDR2 FQNEAQ (reference sequence). Between the trimmed V and J ends, which lost 2 bases and 0 bases, there was a span of 8 bases. The CDR3 is 14 residues long. The CDR3 loop reads CASSLQDSSYEQYF. In DNA form, the CDR3 reads TGTGCCAGCAGCTTACAGGACAGCTCCTACGAGCAGTACTTC.

A remark on this clonotype: A much larger clone lies one base from this, so it may be a read error. The rearrangement joins TRBV10-3 to TRBJ2-7; D possibly matches TRBD1 or TRBD2 (5 bases each). Germline V gene sequence: CDR1 ENHRY, CDR2 SYGVKD. The CDR3 extends over 12 amino acids. The V end was cut by 10 bases, the J end by 2 bases, with 12 bases between. For the CDR3, the DNA is TGTGCCACAGGGACGTTCCCCTACGAGCAGTACTTC. Amino acids: CATGTFPYEQYF.

This clonotype came up a few times. The chain couples TRBV12-3 or TRBV12-4 to TRBJ1-5; 8 positions match TRBD1. With V trimmed by 6 bases and J by 7 bases, 8 bases remained unmatched. This CDR3 comprises 14 residues. The CDR3 nucleotides read TGTGCCAGCAGCGCCGGACAGGGTCTCCAGCCCCAGCATTTT. Translation: CASSAGQGLQPQHF.

A few counts support this clonotype. V gene TRBV25-1 combines with J gene TRBJ2-3, with D unclear. V was pared by 1 base and J by 4 bases, with 3 bases between. This CDR3 has 12 amino acids. CDR1 and CDR2 (germline): MGHDK, SYGVNS. CDR3: CASSESADTQYF. CDR3 nucleotides: TGTGCCAGCAGTGAATCCGCAGATACGCAGTATTTT. The whole variable domain, filled in from reference TRBV25-1 and TRBJ2-3, reads EADIYQTPRYLVIGTGKKITLECSQTMGHDKMYWYQQDPGMELHLIHYSYGVNSTEKGDLSSESTVSRIRTEHFPLTLESARPSHTSQYLCASSESADTQYFGPGTRLTVL.

The J gene is TRBJ2-7, the V gene TRBV4-2, with D perhaps matching TRBD1 or TRBD2 (5 bases each). Trimming removed 3 bases from V and 3 bases from J, with 12 bases in between. Germline V CDR1 and CDR2: LGHNA, YNFKEQ. CDR3 size: 14 residues. This chain's CDR3 is CASSHRDGDYEQYF. The CDR3 DNA is TGTGCCAGCAGCCACCGGGACGGGGACTACGAGCAGTACTTC.

Comment on this clonotype: At one of its ends the junction is not consistent with the germline gene, which may arise from a read error. The V gene is TRBV5-1, the J gene TRBJ2-7; 7 bases map to TRBD1. The CDR3 has 15 amino acids. CDR1 SGHRS and CDR2 YFSETQ come from the germline V gene. The CDR3, as DNA: TGCGTCAGCTGCAGGTCTGGACAGGCAGACTACGAGCAGTACTTC. Translation: CVSCRSGQADYEQYF.

The genes are TRBV5-1 and TRBJ1-1, with TRBD1 matching over 8 bases. Unmatched junction bases numbered 9, after V lost 5 bases and J lost 6 bases. The length of the CDR3 is 14 residues. CDR1 and CDR2 from the germline V gene are SGHRS and YFSETQ. The CDR3, as DNA: TGCGCCAGCAGGCTGACAGGGGTCGCCGCTGAAGCTTTCTTT. Its protein product is CASRLTGVAAEAFF.